This T cell receptor beta chain was obtained from a study of blood T cell repertoires in COVID-19 (TCRdb year 2020). Regarding the research as a whole: The collaborator samples originated in the United States, Italy and Spain and spanned the acute and convalescent phases of COVID-19. A freely available public database, intended as a resource for researchers studying the immune response to SARS-CoV-2, is where the repertoires were released. Samples came from the ongoing ImmuneRACE study (first 160 participants) plus 1,254 subjects from 6 global collaborators. The prospective study material was composed of cDNA or gDNA derived from T cells, B-cell-depleted T cells, or PBMCs. Deeply sampled blood TCRbeta repertoires from subjects exposed to, actively infected with, or recovered from COVID-19 were included in the dataset. Nearly every sample came with metadata listing a de-identified subject ID, COVID-19 status, age in years and sex. HLA class I and class II types, where available, came from metadata supplied by the sample provider rather than from assay-based typing.

A note on this clone: It has no known antigen specificity. No much larger clonotype is one base removed from it; base qualities were not supplied.

In Seattle, one collaborating source enrolled patients while the infection was active and tracked those patients longitudinally over the course of disease. Collaborating institutions collected whole blood in K2EDTA tubes following their own protocols. For TCRbeta analysis, collaborators shipped samples in one of three forms: frozen whole blood, isolated PBMCs, or DNA extracted from either of those sample types. Study-wide findings and limitations: How much clinical and demographic metadata was included differed by source and by participant, and the metadata was provided uncurated.

From its cysteine to its phenylalanine, the CDR3 spans 10 amino acids. Only the CDR3 portion is preserved as DNA: 30 bases, with reading frame beginning at the first base. The germline V gene provides CDR1 SGHTS and CDR2 YDEGEE. V gives up 9 bases and J gives up 3 bases, and the segment between their germline ends measures 4 bases. TCRbeta CDR3 regions were amplified from genomic DNA by means of the immunoSEQ Assay, a bias-controlled multiplex PCR. Per the source publication's procedure: The number of nucleated cells in each sample was estimated by amplification of reference gene primers within the assay. To quantify the absolute abundance of each unique TCRbeta CDR3 rearrangement, sequence reads were collapsed and filtered. Productive Simpson clonality was computed per sample as the square root of Simpson's diversity index over productive rearrangements. TCRdb's version of the immuneACCESS table is confined to in-frame rearrangements and falls short of the full clone set. An unresolved V gene accounts for under half of the shortfall where checked; the remainder is of unknown origin. V, J and clone size reflect that table, while D and trimming were determined from the DNA. Counted in this sample were fewer than 350,000 clones; roughly nine tenths of them appeared once. Less than 5% of the sample is in the top ten clones.

Sequenced sample: peripheral blood. The origin of this receptor is an older woman with COVID-19, enrolled during active disease. The chain was built from TRBV5-8 and TRBJ1-5; the D segment cannot be called with confidence. The sequenced DNA is TGTGCCACCGTCAATCAGCCCCAGCATTTT. Translated, it gives CATVNQPQHF.